This T cell receptor (beta chain) was sequenced during a study of metastatic and nonmetastatic thyroid tumors. Whole-study results and caveats: Compared with benign nodules, malignant thyroid tumors were reported to have significantly higher TCR beta diversity in both blood and tumor.

TCRdb re-called the PCR reads through MiXCR. The sample lists approximately 19,000 clones; approximately 22% were seen once. This CDR3 is built from 14 residues. The V gene's germline CDR1 is DFQATT and CDR2 SNEGSKA (reference sequence). V dropped 2 bases and J dropped 5 bases, with 15 bases sitting between them. Thyroid surgery took place with no prior treatment in any patient. This clone has a count of ten or more. What it binds is unknown. The chain employs TRBV20-1 and TRBJ1-2; D gene uncertain. The sequenced material came from tumor tissue. This TCR came from a male donor with papillary thyroid cancer or a benign thyroid nodule (not recorded which). Some clones in this sample may be carry-over from other donors' samples. CDR3: CSARLGDFGYGYTF. CDR3 sequence (DNA): TGCAGTGCTAGATTGGGCGATTTTGGATATGGCTACACCTTC.